This T cell receptor beta chain was captured by sequencing in a study of Graves' ophthalmopathy and Graves' hyperthyroidism. The authors diagnosed from clinical symptoms, serum thyroxine, TRAb, thyroid ultrasound and orbital computed tomography. The CDR3 is made up of 14 amino acids. Germline values: CDR1 SGHVS, CDR2 FNYEAQ. V was trimmed by 5 bases and J by 2 bases, leaving 11 bases between them. Using RNA transcripts, the TCR beta CDR3 regions were amplified. A first-round RT-PCR used HTBI primers, followed by a second-round multiplex PCR. TCRdb re-derived calls from the multiplex PCR reads in MiXCR, one entry per CDR3 protein. The sample lists over 650,000 distinct CDR3 sequences, roughly 39% occurring once. This clonotype was picked up many times.

This chain links TRBV7-6 with TRBJ2-3, with D possibly TRBD2 on 5 matching bases. The TCR originated in an adult man with Graves' ophthalmopathy. The sample comprised peripheral blood. The CDR3 bases are TGTGCCAGCAGCCCAGCCCGGGACACAGATACGCAGTATTTT. It codes for CASSPARDTDTQYF.